A single sample gave rise to the 28 T cell receptor beta chains below, sequenced in a study of chemoradiotherapy in HPV16-positive cancers. TCRdb keeps only in-frame clones here, not all; method: immunoSEQ multiplex PCR. The table has roughly 500 clones, nearly 90% seen once. The sequencing here drew on tumor tissue, taken from a patient who underwent chemoradiotherapy. Every receptor here comes from a human donor with HPV-associated anogenital cancer.

This chain joins TRBV27 and TRBJ1-2; the D is unclear. The CDR3 sequence is 12 residues long. The germline CDR1 and CDR2 sequences are MNHEY and SMNVEV (reference sequence). V gave up 6 bases and J gave up 8 bases, with 13 bases separating them. The CDR3 nucleotides read TGTGCCAGCAGGGGTCTGCGTGGGGGCTACACCTTC. It yields the protein CASRGLRGGYTF.

This chain links TRBV9 with TRBJ2-1; the D gene could be TRBD1 or TRBD2 (6 bases each). The CDR3 is made up of 15 amino acids. Trimming stripped 3 bases from V and 10 bases from J, with 20 bases between. The germline CDR1 and CDR2 sequences are SGDLS and YYNGEE. DNA of the CDR3: TGTGCCAGCAGCGAGTCGGGGGCTCAAGTTCGGGAGCAGTTCTTC. Its translation: CASSESGAQVREQFF.

This rearrangement joins TRBV6-1 to TRBJ2-7, with a possible D match to TRBD1 (5 bases). Trimming cost V 5 bases and J 0 bases, with 11 bases left between them. The CDR3 runs 14 residues. Germline-derived CDR1 and CDR2 are MNHNS and SASEGT. The CDR3 coding sequence is TGTGCCAGCAGTCTGACAGAGAACTCCTACGAGCAGTACTTC. Translation: CASSLTENSYEQYF.

The chain joins TRBV6-1 to TRBJ1-1, with TRBD1 matching over 7 bases. Germline V lookup: CDR1 MNHNS, CDR2 SASEGT. CDR3 size: 14 residues. Trimming removed 6 bases from V and 7 bases from J; junction bases left unmatched: 11. The CDR3 protein is CASSGGRGLGEAFF. The CDR3 nucleotides read TGTGCCAGCAGCGGAGGGAGGGGGCTGGGTGAAGCTTTCTTT.

This clone was observed a single time. The chain recombines TRBV14 with TRBJ1-1; D uncertain. This CDR3 has 12 amino acids. Germline CDR1 and CDR2: SGHDN and FVKESK. V was pared by 4 bases and J by 4 bases, with 7 bases between. The CDR3 loop is CASSRVLTEAFF. The CDR3 region has the DNA TGTGCCAGCAGCCGAGTCCTCACTGAAGCTTTCTTT.

The chain couples TRBV10-3 to TRBJ1-1, with D perhaps matching TRBD1 (5 bases). The CDR3 covers 15 residues. Germline values: CDR1 ENHRY, CDR2 SYGVKD. V was pared by 2 bases and J by 5 bases, with 15 bases between. CDR3 protein: CAISETPVRGTEAFF. CDR3 nucleotide sequence: TGTGCCATCAGTGAGACGCCCGTCCGGGGGACTGAAGCTTTCTTT.

The chain joins TRBV21-1 to TRBJ1-5. TRBV21-1 is an annotated pseudogene. This CDR3 is built from 14 residues. The CDR3 DNA follows: TGTGCCAGCAGGCTACATTGGCATCATCAGCCCCAGCATTTT. Translated: CASRLHWHHQPQHF.

The chain joins TRBV9 to TRBJ1-2, with 12 positions matching TRBD1. Germline values: CDR1 SGDLS, CDR2 YYNGEE. The ends lost 0 bases at V and 4 bases at J; junction bases unmatched: 7. The CDR3 consists of 17 residues. CDR3 sequence reads: CASSVAGTGGRGYGYTF. In nucleotides, the CDR3 is TGTGCCAGCAGCGTAGCCGGGACAGGGGGCAGAGGCTATGGCTACACCTTC.

The chain combines TRBV18 with TRBJ1-1; D not resolved. In germline, CDR1 is KGHSH, CDR2 LQKENI. V lost 5 bases to trimming and J lost 1 base, with 5 bases between them. The CDR3 spans 12 residues. The CDR3 protein is CASSDANTEAFF. CDR3 nucleotide sequence: TGTGCCAGCTCAGACGCGAACACTGAAGCTTTCTTT.

This clone was seen only once. The chain combines TRBV4-1 with TRBJ2-5, with 15 bases identical to TRBD2. This CDR3 has 19 residues. Trimming cost V 3 bases and J 2 bases; bases outside gene matches: 10. CDR1 is MGHRA, CDR2 YSYEKL, per germline. In DNA form, the CDR3 reads TGCGCCAGCAGCCACCCCGGACTAGCGGGGGGGCCGGGGCAAGAGACCCAGTACTTC. Protein: CASSHPGLAGGPGQETQYF.

The J gene is TRBJ1-3, the V gene TRBV2; the D is unclear. CDR1 is SNHLY and CDR2 is FYNNEI in the germline V gene. The CDR3 is made up of 13 amino acids. V gave up 5 bases and J gave up 4 bases, with 9 bases separating them. The CDR3 loop reads CASSYMPGNTIYF. The CDR3 region has the DNA TGTGCCAGCAGTTACATGCCGGGAAACACCATATATTTT.

The J gene is TRBJ1-1, the V gene TRBV18; D call uncertain. The CDR3 spans 12 residues. V shed 3 bases and J shed 2 bases, with 4 bases lying between them. Germline CDR1 is KGHSH and CDR2 is LQKENI. CDR3 residues: CASSPGNTEAFF. CDR3 coding DNA: TGTGCCAGCTCACCCGGTAACACTGAAGCTTTCTTT.

The chain combines TRBV2 with TRBJ1-6, with D hard to call. This CDR3 is built from 12 residues. V gave up 9 bases and J gave up 7 bases, with 10 bases separating them. Germline V lookup: CDR1 SNHLY, CDR2 FYNNEI. The CDR3 coding sequence is TGTGCCAGAAGTCGGGAAAATTCACCCCTCCACTTT. This gives the protein CARSRENSPLHF.

The V and J genes are TRBV28 and TRBJ2-7; 9 positions match TRBD1. There are 14 residues in the CDR3. CDR1 and CDR2 (germline): MDHEN, SYDVKM. The J segment lost 3 bases and the V segment lost 5 bases, leaving 5 bases of the junction unmatched. This CDR3 reads CASSQGGQGYEQYF. CDR3 bases: TGTGCCAGCAGTCAAGGGGGACAGGGCTACGAGCAGTACTTC.

This clone was counted once. The rearrangement joins TRBV18 to TRBJ2-7, with D possibly TRBD2 on 6 matching bases. V was cut by 0 bases and J by 2 bases, with 14 bases left in between. The germline CDR1 and CDR2 sequences are KGHSH and LQKENI. The CDR3 has 16 amino acids. The chain's CDR3 is CASSPPEGRGTYEQYF. CDR3 DNA sequence: TGTGCCAGCTCACCACCGGAGGGGCGAGGGACCTACGAGCAGTACTTC.

This clone was picked up a small number of times. This rearrangement joins TRBV30 to TRBJ1-5; D remains unclear. This CDR3 has 14 residues. Germline CDR1 reads GTSNPN; CDR2 reads SVGIG (reference sequence). V was clipped by 2 bases and J by 7 bases, with 15 bases between them. CDR3 sequence reads: CAWSPVSVRQPQHF. Written as DNA, the CDR3 is TGTGCCTGGAGTCCTGTTTCGGTAAGGCAGCCCCAGCATTTT.

This clone was detected only a few times. V and J are TRBV27 and TRBJ2-7; tentatively, D is TRBD2 (6 bases). Germline V gives CDR1 MNHEY, CDR2 SMNVEV (reference sequence). The V and J ends lost 6 bases and 5 bases respectively, with 14 bases between them. The CDR3 loop spans 13 amino acids. The CDR3, as DNA: TGTGCCAGCAGAAGCCGGGGGACCCACGAGCAGTACTTC. Its protein product is CASRSRGTHEQYF.

Points on this clone: One end of the junction is discordant with germline, which a read error may explain. The chain links TRBV9 to TRBJ2-6, with D perhaps matching TRBD2 (6 bases). The CDR3 extends over 15 amino acids. Germline CDR1 is SGDLS and CDR2 is YYNGEE. The CDR3 region is CASSGRVSGANVLTF. As DNA, the CDR3 is TGTGCCAGTAGCGGAAGGGTATCCGGGGCCAACGTCCTGACTTTC.

The rearrangement uses TRBV4-2 and TRBJ2-5, with 8 bases identical to TRBD2. Matching the DNA end better, TRBJ2-7 makes the J call doubtful. Germline V gives CDR1 LGHNA, CDR2 YNFKEQ. The CDR3 is 18 residues long. CDR3 loop: CASSQDRSLAGTAYEQYF. The DNA for the CDR3 is TGTGCCAGCAGCCAAGATCGATCGCTAGCGGGCACAGCCTACGAGCAGTACTTC.

The genes are TRBV6-1 and TRBJ1-4; 9 nucleotides agree with TRBD1. In germline, CDR1 is MNHNS, CDR2 SASEGT. The V segment lost 3 bases and the J segment 5 bases; nucleotides outside the gene matches: 1. The CDR3 has 14 residues. The CDR3 spells CASSEGQGNEKLFF. Here the CDR3 DNA reads TGTGCCAGCAGTGAGGGACAGGGCAATGAAAAACTGTTTTTT.

V is TRBV11-1 and J is TRBJ2-1, with D perhaps TRBD1 or TRBD2 (5 bases each). The V end lost 5 bases, the J end lost 8 bases, and 16 bases lay between the germline ends. Germline V gene lookup returns CDR1 SGHAT and CDR2 FQDESV (reference sequence). The CDR3 has 14 amino acids. In nucleotides, the CDR3 is TGTGCCAGCAGCCTCGGGGCTACCGGGGATGAGCAGTTCTTC. Translating gives CASSLGATGDEQFF.

The chain uses TRBV4-1 and TRBJ1-3; 8 bases agree with TRBD1. The germline gives CDR1 MGHRA, CDR2 YSYEKL. After removal of 8 bases from V and 2 bases from J, the junction contained 11 bases not matched to a gene. The CDR3 covers 16 residues. CDR3 sequence: CASQSQTGVTGNTIYF. The CDR3 region has the DNA TGCGCCAGCCAGTCTCAGACAGGGGTGACTGGAAACACCATATATTTT.

This chain links TRBV5-1 with TRBJ2-1; 7 nucleotides align to TRBD2. The CDR3 contains 14 residues. Germline CDR1 reads SGHRS; CDR2 reads YFSETQ. Unmatched junction bases numbered 4, after V lost 4 bases and J lost 3 bases. The DNA of the CDR3 is TGCGCCAGCAGCCCCGCGGGGGTCTACAATGAGCAGTTCTTC. It yields the protein CASSPAGVYNEQFF.

This chain joins TRBV30 and TRBJ1-4; D unclear. CDR3 size: 13 residues. The V end was cut by 0 bases, the J end by 10 bases, with 12 bases between. Germline lookup yields CDR1 GTSNPN and CDR2 SVGIG (reference sequence). The CDR3 DNA is TGTGCCTGGAGTGTGGGGTTCATGGTAAAACTGTTTTTT. Translating it yields CAWSVGFMVKLFF.

The chain links TRBV6-5 to TRBJ2-2, with D possibly TRBD1 on 6 matching bases. The germline V and J ends were trimmed by 5 bases and 2 bases, with 12 bases remaining between them. The length of the CDR3 is 15 residues. Looked up from germline, CDR1 is MNHEY and CDR2 is SVGAGI. Here the CDR3 reads CASSKRDTNTGELFF. CDR3 in DNA: TGTGCCAGCAGTAAGAGGGACACTAACACCGGGGAGCTGTTTTTT.

J is TRBJ1-2 and V is TRBV7-9; 7 bases align to TRBD1. With 5 bases clipped from V and 4 bases from J, the junction kept 7 bases outside the gene matches. Looked up from germline, CDR1 is SEHNR and CDR2 is FQNEAQ (reference sequence). There are 14 residues in the CDR3. CDR3 sequence reads: CASSTLGQFYGYTF. The CDR3 coding sequence is TGTGCCAGCAGCACATTGGGACAGTTCTATGGCTACACCTTC.

This rearrangement joins TRBV14 to TRBJ1-1; D gene ambiguous. The CDR3 is 12 amino acids. V shed 6 bases and J shed 7 bases, with 12 bases lying between them. CDR1 SGHDN and CDR2 FVKESK come from the germline V gene. In DNA, the CDR3 is TGTGCCAGCAGTCAGTCACGCCTTGAAGCTTTCTTT. Translation gives CASSQSRLEAFF.

In DNA, the CDR3 is TGTGCCAGCAGCGCGGGACGGTCGAACACTGAAGCTTTCTTT. Its protein product is CASSAGRSNTEAFF. V and J are TRBV7-3 and TRBJ1-1; D possibly corresponds to TRBD1 (5 bases). V gave up 5 bases and J gave up 1 base, with 11 bases separating them. Germline loops: CDR1 SGHTA, CDR2 FQGTGA. This CDR3 comprises 14 residues.